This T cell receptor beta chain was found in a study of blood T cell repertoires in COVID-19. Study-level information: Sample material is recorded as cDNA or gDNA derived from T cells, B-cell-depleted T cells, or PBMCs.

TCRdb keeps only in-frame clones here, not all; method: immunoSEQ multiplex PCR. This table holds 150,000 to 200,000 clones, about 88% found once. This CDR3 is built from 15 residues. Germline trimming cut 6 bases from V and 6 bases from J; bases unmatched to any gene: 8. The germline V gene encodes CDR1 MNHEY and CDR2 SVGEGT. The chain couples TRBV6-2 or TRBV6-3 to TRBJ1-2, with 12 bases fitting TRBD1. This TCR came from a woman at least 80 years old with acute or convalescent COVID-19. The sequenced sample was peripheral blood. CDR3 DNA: TGTGCCAGCAGGCCTGGGACAGGGGGCGAGAATGGCTACACCTTC. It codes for CASRPGTGGENGYTF.